The clone carrying this T cell receptor (beta chain) has more than one count but fewer than ten. Germline V gene data show CDR1 as LNHDA and CDR2 as SQIVND (reference sequence). The CDR3 length is 17 residues. The V gene end was trimmed by 5 bases and the J gene end by 2 bases; junction bases not matched to a gene: 9. This specimen belongs to a study of blood T cell repertoires in COVID-19. The table came from immunoSEQ multiplex PCR; TCRdb's copy has only in-frame clones and leaves some out. The sample shows about 370,000 clones, 80% to 90% of them seen only once. This TCR was sampled from a man aged 18 to 35 who had recovered from COVID-19. The V gene is TRBV19, the J gene TRBJ2-3; 11 bases are a match to TRBD2. Sequenced: PBMCs or T cells enriched from blood (not recorded which). The CDR3 region has the DNA TGTGCCAGTAGTTCCGGACTAGCGGGCCTACTCACAGATACGCAGTATTTT. This gives the protein CASSSGLAGLLTDTQYF.